Reported below is one T cell receptor (beta chain). TCRdb keeps only in-frame clones here, not all; method: immunoSEQ multiplex PCR. The sample lists some 1 million clones; about 70% were seen once. These data originate in a study of shared clonotypes between healthy human individuals. Across the study: Every donor yielded three CD4 naive, three CD4 memory, two CD8 naive and one CD8 memory plate.

The V end lost 2 bases, the J end lost 1 base, and 10 bases lay between the germline ends. The CDR3 has 14 amino acids. CDR1 is GTSNPN, CDR2 SVGIG, per germline (reference sequence). Sequenced sample: memory CD4+ T cells sorted from blood. Subset in this sample: CD45RA-negative fraction. The receptor comes from a man aged 18-30 years in good health. The chain employs TRBV30 and TRBJ2-3; D remains unclear. In DNA, the CDR3 is TGTGCCTGGAGTTTTGCGGTGGGCACAGATACGCAGTATTTT. It encodes CAWSFAVGTDTQYF. Looking up the rest from reference TRBV30 and TRBJ2-3 gives the full variable domain: SQTIHQWPATLVQPVGSPLSLECTVEGTSNPNLYWYRQAAGRGLQLLFYSVGIGQISSEVPQNLSASRPQDRQFILSSKKLLLSDSGFYLCAWSFAVGTDTQYFGPGTRLTVL.